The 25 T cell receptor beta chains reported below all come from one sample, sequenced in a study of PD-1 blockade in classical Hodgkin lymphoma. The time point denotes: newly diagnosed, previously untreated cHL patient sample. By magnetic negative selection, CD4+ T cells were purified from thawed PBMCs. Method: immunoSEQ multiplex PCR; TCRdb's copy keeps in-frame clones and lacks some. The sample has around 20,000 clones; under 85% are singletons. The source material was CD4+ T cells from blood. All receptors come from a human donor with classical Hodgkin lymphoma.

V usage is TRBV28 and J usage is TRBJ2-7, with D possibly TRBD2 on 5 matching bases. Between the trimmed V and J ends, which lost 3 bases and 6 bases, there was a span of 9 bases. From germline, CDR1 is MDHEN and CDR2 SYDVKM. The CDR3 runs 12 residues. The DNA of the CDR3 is TGTGCCAGCAGTTTCCCCGGGGTCGAGCAGTACTTC. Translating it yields CASSFPGVEQYF.

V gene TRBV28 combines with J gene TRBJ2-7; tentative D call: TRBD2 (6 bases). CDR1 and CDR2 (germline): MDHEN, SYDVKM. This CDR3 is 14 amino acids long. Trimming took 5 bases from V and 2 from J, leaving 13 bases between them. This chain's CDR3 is CASSTGGLPYEQYF. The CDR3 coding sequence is TGTGCCAGCAGTACTGGGGGACTTCCCTACGAGCAGTACTTC.

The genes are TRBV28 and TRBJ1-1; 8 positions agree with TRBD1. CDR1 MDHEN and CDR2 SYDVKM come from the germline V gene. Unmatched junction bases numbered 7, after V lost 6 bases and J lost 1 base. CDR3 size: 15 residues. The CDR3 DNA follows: TGTGCCAGCAGGGCCGGACAGGGCCGGAACACTGAAGCTTTCTTT. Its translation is CASRAGQGRNTEAFF.

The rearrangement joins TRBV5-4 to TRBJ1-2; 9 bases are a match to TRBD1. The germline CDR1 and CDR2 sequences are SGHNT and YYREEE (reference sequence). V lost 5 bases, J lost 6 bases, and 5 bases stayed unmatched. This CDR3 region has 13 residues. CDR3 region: CASRTGGMDGYTF. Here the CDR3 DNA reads TGTGCCAGCAGAACAGGGGGCATGGATGGCTACACCTTC.

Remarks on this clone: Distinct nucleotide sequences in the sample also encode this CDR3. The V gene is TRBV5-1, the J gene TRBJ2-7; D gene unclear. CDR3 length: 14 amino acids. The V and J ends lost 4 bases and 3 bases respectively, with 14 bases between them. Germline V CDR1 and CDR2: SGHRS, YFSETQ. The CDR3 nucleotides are TGCGCCAGCAGCCCTCCGGGCCTAAACTACGAGCAGTACTTC. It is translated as CASSPPGLNYEQYF.

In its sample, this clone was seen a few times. CDR3 DNA sequence: TGTGCCAGCAGCTTAGCACAGGGTCAGCCCCAGCATTTT. Its translation: CASSLAQGQPQHF. The V call is TRBV7-9, the J call TRBJ1-5; D may be TRBD1 (6 bases). V was shortened by 0 bases and J by 6 bases, with 6 bases between the two germline ends. This CDR3 has 13 amino acids. Germline V gene lookup returns CDR1 SEHNR and CDR2 FQNEAQ (reference sequence). The full variable domain, its missing parts supplied by reference TRBV7-9 and TRBJ1-5, is DTGVSQNPRHKITKRGQNVTFRCDPISEHNRLYWYRQTLGQGPEFLTYFQNEAQLEKSRLLSDRFSAERPKGSFSTLEIQRTEQGDSAMYLCASSLAQGQPQHFGDGTRLSIL.

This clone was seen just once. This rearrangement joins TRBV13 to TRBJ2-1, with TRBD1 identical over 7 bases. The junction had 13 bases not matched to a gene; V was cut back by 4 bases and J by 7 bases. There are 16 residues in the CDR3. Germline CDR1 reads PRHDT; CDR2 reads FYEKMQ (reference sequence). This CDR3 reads CASSSLLRDRYNEQFF. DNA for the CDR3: TGTGCCAGCAGCTCCCTATTACGGGACAGATATAATGAGCAGTTCTTC.

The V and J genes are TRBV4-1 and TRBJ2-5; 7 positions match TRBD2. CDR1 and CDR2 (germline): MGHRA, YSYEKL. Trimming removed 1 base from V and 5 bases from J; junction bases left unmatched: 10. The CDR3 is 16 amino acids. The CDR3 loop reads CASSQVNILAYETQYF. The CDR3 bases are TGCGCCAGCAGCCAAGTCAACATACTAGCGTATGAGACCCAGTACTTC.

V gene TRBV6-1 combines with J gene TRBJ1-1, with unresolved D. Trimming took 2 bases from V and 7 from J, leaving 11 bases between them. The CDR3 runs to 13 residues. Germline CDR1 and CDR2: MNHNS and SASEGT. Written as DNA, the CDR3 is TGTGCCAGCAGTGAAAGCCTCGGGGTTGAAGCTTTCTTT. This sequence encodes CASSESLGVEAFF.

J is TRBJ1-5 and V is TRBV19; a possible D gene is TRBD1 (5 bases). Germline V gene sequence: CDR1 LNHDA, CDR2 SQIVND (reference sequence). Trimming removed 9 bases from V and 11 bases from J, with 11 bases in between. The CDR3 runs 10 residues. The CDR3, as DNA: TGTGCCAGCGGGTGGGGGGCCCAGCATTTT. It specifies CASGWGAQHF.

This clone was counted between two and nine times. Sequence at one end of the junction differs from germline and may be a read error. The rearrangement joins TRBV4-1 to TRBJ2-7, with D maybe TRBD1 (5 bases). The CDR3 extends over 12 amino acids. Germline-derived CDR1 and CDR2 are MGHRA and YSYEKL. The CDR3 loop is CASSQDGAHQLF. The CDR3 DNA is TGCGCCAGCAGCCAAGATGGGGCTCATCAGCTCTTC.

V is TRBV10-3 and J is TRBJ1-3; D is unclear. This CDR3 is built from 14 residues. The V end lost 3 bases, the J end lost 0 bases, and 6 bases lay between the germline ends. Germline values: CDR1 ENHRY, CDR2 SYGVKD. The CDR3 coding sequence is TGTGCCATCAGTGACAGTCTCTCTGGAAACACCATATATTTT. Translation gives CAISDSLSGNTIYF.

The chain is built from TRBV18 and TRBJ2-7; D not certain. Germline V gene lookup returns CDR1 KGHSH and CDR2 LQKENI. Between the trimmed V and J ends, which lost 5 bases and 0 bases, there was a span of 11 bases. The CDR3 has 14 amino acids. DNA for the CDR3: TGTGCCAGCTCAGCGGCCTACAGCTCCTACGAGCAGTACTTC. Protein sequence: CASSAAYSSYEQYF.

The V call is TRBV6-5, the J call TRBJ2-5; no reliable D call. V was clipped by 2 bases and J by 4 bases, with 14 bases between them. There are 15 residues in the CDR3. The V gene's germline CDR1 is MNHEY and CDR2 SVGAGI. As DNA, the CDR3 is TGTGCCAGCAGTTACCGTAACCACTATTTAGAGACCCAGTACTTC. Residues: CASSYRNHYLETQYF.

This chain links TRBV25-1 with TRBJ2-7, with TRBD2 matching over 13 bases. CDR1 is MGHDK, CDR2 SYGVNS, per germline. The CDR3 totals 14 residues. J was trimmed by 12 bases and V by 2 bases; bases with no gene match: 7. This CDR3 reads CASSEAGLAGIPYF. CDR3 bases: TGTGCCAGCAGTGAAGCGGGACTAGCGGGAATTCCGTACTTC.

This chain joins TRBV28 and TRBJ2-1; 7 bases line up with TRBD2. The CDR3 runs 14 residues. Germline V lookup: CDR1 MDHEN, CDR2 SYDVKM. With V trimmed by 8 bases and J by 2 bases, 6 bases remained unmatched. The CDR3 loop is CASGSTSAYNEQFF. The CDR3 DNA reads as TGTGCCAGCGGTAGTACTAGCGCCTACAATGAGCAGTTCTTC.

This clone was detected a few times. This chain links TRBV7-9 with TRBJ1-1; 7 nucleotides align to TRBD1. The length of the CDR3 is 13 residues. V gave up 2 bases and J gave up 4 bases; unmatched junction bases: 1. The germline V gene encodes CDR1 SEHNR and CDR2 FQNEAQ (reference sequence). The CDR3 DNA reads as TGTGCCAGCAGCTTATCAGGGGGCACTGAAGCTTTCTTT. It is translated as CASSLSGGTEAFF.

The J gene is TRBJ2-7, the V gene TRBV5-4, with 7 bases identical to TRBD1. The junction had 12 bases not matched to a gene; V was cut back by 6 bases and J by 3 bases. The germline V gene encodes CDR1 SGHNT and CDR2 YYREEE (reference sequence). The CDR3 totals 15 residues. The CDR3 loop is CASTLLGGPNYEQYF. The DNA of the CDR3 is TGTGCCAGCACCCTGCTAGGGGGCCCCAACTACGAGCAGTACTTC.

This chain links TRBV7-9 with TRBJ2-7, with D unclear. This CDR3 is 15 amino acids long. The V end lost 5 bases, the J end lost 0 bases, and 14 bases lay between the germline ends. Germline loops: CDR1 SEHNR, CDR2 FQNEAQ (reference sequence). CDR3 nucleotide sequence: TGTGCCAGCAGCCTCCGAGAGGTGAGCTCCTACGAGCAGTACTTC. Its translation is CASSLREVSSYEQYF.

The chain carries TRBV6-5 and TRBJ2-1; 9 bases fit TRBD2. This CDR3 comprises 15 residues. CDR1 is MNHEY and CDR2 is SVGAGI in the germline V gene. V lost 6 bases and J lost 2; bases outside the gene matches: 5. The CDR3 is CASRASGRTYNEQFF. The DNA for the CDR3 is TGTGCCAGCAGAGCAAGCGGGAGGACCTACAATGAGCAGTTCTTC.

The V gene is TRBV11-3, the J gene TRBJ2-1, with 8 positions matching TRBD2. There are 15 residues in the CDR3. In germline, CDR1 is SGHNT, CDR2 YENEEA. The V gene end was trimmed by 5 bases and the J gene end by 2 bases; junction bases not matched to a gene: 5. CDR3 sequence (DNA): TGTGCCAGCAGCGCCCGGGGGGGCCCCTACAATGAGCAGTTCTTC. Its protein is CASSARGGPYNEQFF.

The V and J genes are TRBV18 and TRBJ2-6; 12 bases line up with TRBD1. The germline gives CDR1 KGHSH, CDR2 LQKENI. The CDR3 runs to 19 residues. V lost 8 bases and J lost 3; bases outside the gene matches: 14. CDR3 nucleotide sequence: TGTGCCAGCCTCACCATGGGACAGGGGGCAGTCAATGGGGCCAACGTCCTGACTTTC. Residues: CASLTMGQGAVNGANVLTF.

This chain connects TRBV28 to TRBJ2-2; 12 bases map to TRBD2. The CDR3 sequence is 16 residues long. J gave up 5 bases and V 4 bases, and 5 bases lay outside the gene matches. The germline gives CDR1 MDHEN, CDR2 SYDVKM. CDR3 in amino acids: CASSSPGLAGTGELFF. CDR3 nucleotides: TGTGCCAGCAGTTCCCCCGGACTAGCGGGAACCGGGGAGCTGTTTTTT.

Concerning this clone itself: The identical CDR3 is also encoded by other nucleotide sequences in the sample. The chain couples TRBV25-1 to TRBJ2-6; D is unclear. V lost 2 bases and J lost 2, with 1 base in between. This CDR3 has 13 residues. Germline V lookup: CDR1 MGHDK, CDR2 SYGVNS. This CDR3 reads CASSEPGANVLTF. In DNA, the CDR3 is TGTGCCAGCAGTGAACCTGGGGCCAACGTCCTGACTTTC.

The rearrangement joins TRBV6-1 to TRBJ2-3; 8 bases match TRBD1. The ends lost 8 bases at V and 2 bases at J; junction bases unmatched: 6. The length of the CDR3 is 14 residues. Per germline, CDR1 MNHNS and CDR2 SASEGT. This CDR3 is CASGQGGSTDTQYF. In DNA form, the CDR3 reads TGTGCCAGCGGACAGGGTGGCTCCACAGATACGCAGTATTTT.